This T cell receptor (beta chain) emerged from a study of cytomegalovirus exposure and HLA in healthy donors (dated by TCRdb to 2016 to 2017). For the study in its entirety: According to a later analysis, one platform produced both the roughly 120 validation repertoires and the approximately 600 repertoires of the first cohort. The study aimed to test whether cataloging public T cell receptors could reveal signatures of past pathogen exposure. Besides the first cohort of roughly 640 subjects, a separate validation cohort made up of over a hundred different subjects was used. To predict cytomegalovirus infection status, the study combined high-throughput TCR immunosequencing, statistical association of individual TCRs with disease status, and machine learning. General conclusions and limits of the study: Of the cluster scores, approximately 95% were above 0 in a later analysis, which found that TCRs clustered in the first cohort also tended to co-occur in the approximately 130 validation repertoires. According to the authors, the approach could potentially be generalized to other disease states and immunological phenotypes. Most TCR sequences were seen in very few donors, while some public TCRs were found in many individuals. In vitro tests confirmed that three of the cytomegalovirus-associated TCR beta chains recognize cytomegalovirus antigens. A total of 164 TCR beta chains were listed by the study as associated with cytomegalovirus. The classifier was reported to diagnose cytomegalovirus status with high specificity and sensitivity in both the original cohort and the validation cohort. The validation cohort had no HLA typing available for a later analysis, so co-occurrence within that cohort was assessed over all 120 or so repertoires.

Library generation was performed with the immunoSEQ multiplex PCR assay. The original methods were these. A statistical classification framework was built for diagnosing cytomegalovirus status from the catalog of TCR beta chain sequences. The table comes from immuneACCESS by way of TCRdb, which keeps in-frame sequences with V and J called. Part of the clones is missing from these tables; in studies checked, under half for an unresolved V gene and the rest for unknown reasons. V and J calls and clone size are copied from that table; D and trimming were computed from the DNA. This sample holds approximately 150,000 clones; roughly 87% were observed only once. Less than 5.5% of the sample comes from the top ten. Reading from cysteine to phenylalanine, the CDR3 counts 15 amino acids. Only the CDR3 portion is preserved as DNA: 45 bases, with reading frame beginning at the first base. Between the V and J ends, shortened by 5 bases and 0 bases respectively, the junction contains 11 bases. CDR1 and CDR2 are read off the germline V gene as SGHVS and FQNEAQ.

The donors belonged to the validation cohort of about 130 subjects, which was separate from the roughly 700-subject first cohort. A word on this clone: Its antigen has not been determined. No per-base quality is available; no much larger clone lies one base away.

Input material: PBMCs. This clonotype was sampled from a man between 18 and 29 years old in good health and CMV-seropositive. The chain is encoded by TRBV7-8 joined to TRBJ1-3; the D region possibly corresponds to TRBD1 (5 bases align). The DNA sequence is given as TGTGCCAGCAGCCGTCGGGACTACTCTGGAAACACCATATATTTT. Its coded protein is CASSRRDYSGNTIYF.